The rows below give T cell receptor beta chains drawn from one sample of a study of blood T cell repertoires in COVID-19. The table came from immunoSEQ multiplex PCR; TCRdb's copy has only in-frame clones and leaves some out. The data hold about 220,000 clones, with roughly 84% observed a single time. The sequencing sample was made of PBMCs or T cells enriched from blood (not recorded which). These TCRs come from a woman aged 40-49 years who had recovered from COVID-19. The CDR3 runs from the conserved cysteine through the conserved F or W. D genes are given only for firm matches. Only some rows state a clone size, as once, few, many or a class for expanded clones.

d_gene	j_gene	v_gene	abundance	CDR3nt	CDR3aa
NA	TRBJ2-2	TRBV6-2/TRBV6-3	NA	TGTGCCAGCAGTTACGAGCGGAGGGAGCTGTTTTTT	CASSYERRELFF
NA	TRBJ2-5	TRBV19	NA	TGTGCCAGTAGTTCCAGGTTACTCCAAGAGACCCAGTACTTC	CASSSRLLQETQYF
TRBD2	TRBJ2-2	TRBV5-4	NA	TGTGCCAGCACTTTTCGTCGGGGGGTTTACTGGACCGGGGAGCTGTTTTTT	CASTFRRGVYWTGELFF
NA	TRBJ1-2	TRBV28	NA	TGTGCCAGCAGTTTAGGTCAGGGAAACTATGGCTACACCTTC	CASSLGQGNYGYTF
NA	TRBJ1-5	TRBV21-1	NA	TGTGCCAGCAGCAAAGAAAAGGGCCCAGGGGAACAGCCCCAGCATTTT	CASSKEKGPGEQPQHF
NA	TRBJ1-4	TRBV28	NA	TGTGCCACCGCCGACAAAACTAATGAAAAACTGTTTTTT	CATADKTNEKLFF
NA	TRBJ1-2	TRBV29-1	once	TGCAGCGTTGAAGTTACATATGGCTACACCTTC	CSVEVTYGYTF
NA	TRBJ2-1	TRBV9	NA	TGTGCCAGCAGCGTAGGGAGGATGGGTAATGAGCAGTTCTTC	CASSVGRMGNEQFF
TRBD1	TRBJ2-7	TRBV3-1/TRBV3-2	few	TGTGCCAGCAGCGCCGACAGGGGGGTCAACGAGCAGTACTTC	CASSADRGVNEQYF
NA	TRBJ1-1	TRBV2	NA	TGTGCCAGCAGCCCGGGACTTCAACGTGAAGCTTTCTTT	CASSPGLQREAFF
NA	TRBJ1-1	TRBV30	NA	TGTGCCTGGGGAAGCGGGGGAGAGACGACTTTCTTT	CAWGSGGETTFF
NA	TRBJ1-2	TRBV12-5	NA	TGTGCTAGTGGAATGGACAGCTTCTATGGCTACACCTTC	CASGMDSFYGYTF
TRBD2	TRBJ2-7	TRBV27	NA	TGTGCCAGCGCCATTTCGGGAGGTAATTACGAGCAGTACTTC	CASAISGGNYEQYF
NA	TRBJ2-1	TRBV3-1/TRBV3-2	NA	TGTGCCAGCGTTAGTGGAGGAGCCAATGAGCAGTTCTTC	CASVSGGANEQFF
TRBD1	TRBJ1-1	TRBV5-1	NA	TGCGCCAGCAGCGCGCAGACAGGGGCCACTGAAGCTTTCTTT	CASSAQTGATEAFF
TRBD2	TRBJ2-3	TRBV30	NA	TGTGCCTGGTCCGGGACTAGCGGGAGGTCATGGAGGACAGATACGCAGTATTTT	CAWSGTSGRSWRTDTQYF
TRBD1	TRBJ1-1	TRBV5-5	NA	TGTGCCAGCAGCCCCGGACAGGGGGCGCAGACTGAAGCTTTCTTT	CASSPGQGAQTEAFF
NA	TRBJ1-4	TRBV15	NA	TGTGCCACCAGCAGAGCGGGGACTCTTAATGAAAAACTGTTTTTT	CATSRAGTLNEKLFF
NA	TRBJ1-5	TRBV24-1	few	TGTGCCACAGCCCCCCGGGGAGGCAATCAGCCCCAGCATTTT	CATAPRGGNQPQHF
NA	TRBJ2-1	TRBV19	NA	TGTGCCAGTAGTGGAGCACAAGGTGGGGGGGCATACAATGAGCAGTTCTTC	CASSGAQGGGAYNEQFF
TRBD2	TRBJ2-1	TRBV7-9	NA	TGTGCCAGCAGCTTACGGCCTAGCGGTTTATATTACAATGAGCAGTTCTTC	CASSLRPSGLYYNEQFF
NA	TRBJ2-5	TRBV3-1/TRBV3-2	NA	TGTGCCAGCAGACCGCTTTTAGAGGGCGAGACCCAGTACTTC	CASRPLLEGETQYF
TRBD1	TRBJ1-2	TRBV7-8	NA	TGTGCCAGCAGCTTGGGGACAGGGGGCTGGGGCTACACCTTC	CASSLGTGGWGYTF
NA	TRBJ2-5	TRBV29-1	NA	TGCAGCGTTGGCTATGGGCCCGCCTTGGACTTC	CSVGYGPALDF
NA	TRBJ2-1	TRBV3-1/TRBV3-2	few	TGTGCCAGCAGCCAAGAGCGCAATGAGCAGTTCTTC	CASSQERNEQFF
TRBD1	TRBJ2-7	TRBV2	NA	TGTGCCAGCACTGCGACAGGGTACTCCTACGAGCAGTACTTC	CASTATGYSYEQYF
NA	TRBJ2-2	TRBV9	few	TGTGCCAGCAGGCTGTCAGGGTCGAGCACCGGGGAGCTGTTTTTT	CASRLSGSSTGELFF
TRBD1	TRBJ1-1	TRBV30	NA	TGTGCCTGGAGTACAGGGGGCACTGAAGCTTTCTTT	CAWSTGGTEAFF
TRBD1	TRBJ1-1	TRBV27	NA	TGTGCCAGCAGTTTATCTGGACAGGGGTCGAGCACTGAAGCTTTCTTT	CASSLSGQGSSTEAFF
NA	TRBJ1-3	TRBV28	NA	TGTGCCAGCAGTCCGGGGGTCGCTGGAAACACCATATATTTT	CASSPGVAGNTIYF
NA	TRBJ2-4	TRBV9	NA	TGTGCCAGCAGCGTAGACCCAGGGTCGGTCAAAAACATTCAGTACTTC	CASSVDPGSVKNIQYF
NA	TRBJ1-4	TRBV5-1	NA	TGCGCCAGCAGCTTGGACTCTAATGAAAAACTGTTTTTT	CASSLDSNEKLFF
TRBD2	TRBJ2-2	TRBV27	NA	TGTGCCAGCAGTTTAACTCCGACTAGCGCGAACACCGGGGAGCTGTTTTTT	CASSLTPTSANTGELFF
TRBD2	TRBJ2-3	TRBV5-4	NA	TGTGCCAGCAGCCCCGGGAGGGCGACAGATACGCAGTATTTT	CASSPGRATDTQYF
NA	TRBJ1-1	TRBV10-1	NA	TGCGCCAGCAGTGATCTAACGGCAGACTTTAACACTGAAGCTTTCTTT	CASSDLTADFNTEAFF
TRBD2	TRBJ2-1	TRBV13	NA	TGTGCCAGCAGCCTAGCGGGCTCCTACAATGAGCAGTTCTTC	CASSLAGSYNEQFF
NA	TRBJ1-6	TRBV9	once	TGTGCCAGCAGCGTAAATAGGCAGGCCAATTCACCCCTCCACTTT	CASSVNRQANSPLHF
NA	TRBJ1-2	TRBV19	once	TGTGCCAGTAGCCCCGGGAGGTCCTCCTTCTATGGCTACACCTTC	CASSPGRSSFYGYTF
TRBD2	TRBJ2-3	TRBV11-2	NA	TGTGCCAGCAGGCAAGGCGCTAGCGGGAGCACAGATACGCAGTATTTT	CASRQGASGSTDTQYF
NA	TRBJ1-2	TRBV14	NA	TGTGCCAGCAGCCAAGATGCAGCTAACTATGGCTACACCTTC	CASSQDAANYGYTF
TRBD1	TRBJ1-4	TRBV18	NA	TGTGCCAGCTCACGCTATACGAGACAGGGATATGAAAAACTGTTTTTT	CASSRYTRQGYEKLFF
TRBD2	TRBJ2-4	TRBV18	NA	TGTGCCAGCTCACCGTACGGGGGACTATCAACAAACATTCAGTACTTC	CASSPYGGLSTNIQYF
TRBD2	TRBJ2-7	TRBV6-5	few	TGTGCCAGCACCTCCCTAGCGGGAGGGGGCGGGGAGCAGTACTTC	CASTSLAGGGGEQYF
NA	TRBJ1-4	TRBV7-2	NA	TGTGCCAGCAGCTTACGAGTTACGAATGAAAAACTGTTTTTT	CASSLRVTNEKLFF
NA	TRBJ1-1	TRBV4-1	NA	TGCGCCAGCAGCCAGGGCTTGAGCACTGAAGCTTTCTTT	CASSQGLSTEAFF
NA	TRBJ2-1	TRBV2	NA	TGTGCCAGCAGTGCCCTAGCTAACAATGAGCAGTTCTTC	CASSALANNEQFF
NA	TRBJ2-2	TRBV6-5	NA	TGTGCCAGCAGGAGCCTTCAAACCGGGGAGCTGTTTTTT	CASRSLQTGELFF
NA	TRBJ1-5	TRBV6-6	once	TGTGCCAGCAGCAACTCCCCGCGGGGCGGACAGCCCCAGCATTTT	CASSNSPRGGQPQHF
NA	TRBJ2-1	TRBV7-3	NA	TGTGCCAGCAGCCCCCCTCCCGGCAGGGGGGATCCAAATGAGCAGTTCTTC	CASSPPPGRGDPNEQFF
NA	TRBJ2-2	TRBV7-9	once	TGTGCCAGCAGGGTAGGGGCCGGGGAGCTGTTTTTT	CASRVGAGELFF
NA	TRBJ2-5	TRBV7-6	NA	TGTGCCAGCAGCTTAGGTGCGTCCGAGACCCAGTACTTC	CASSLGASETQYF
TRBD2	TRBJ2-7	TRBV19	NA	TGTGCCAGTAGGAGAGCTAGCGGGAGGGCCGAATCCTACGAGCAGTACTTC	CASRRASGRAESYEQYF
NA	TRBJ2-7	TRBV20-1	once	TGCAGTGCTAGGACAACCTACGAGCAGTACTTC	CSARTTYEQYF
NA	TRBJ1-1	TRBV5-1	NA	TGCGCCAGCAGCTTAACAGGGAACACTGAAGCTTTCTTT	CASSLTGNTEAFF
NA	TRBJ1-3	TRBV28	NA	TGTGCCAGCAGTTTCGAGCAGGGAAGATCTGGAAACACCATATATTTT	CASSFEQGRSGNTIYF
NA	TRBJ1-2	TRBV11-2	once	TGTGCCAGCAGCATCGACAGGAACTATGGCTACACCTTC	CASSIDRNYGYTF